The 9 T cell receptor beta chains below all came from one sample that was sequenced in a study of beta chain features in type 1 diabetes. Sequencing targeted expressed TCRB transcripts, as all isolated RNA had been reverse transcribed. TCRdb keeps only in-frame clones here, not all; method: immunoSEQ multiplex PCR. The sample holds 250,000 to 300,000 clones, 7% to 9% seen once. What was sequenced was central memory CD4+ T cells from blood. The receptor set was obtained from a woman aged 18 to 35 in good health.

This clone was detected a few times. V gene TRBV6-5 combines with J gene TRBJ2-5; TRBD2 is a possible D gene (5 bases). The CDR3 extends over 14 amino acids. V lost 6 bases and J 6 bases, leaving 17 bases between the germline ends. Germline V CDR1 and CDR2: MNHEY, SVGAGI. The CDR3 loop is CASSDALAAKTQYF. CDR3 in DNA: TGTGCCAGCAGCGACGCCCTAGCCGCAAAGACCCAGTACTTC.

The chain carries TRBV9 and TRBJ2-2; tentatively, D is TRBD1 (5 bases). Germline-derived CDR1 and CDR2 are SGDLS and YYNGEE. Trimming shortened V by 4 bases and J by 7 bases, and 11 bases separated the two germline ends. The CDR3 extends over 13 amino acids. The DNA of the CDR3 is TGTGCCAGCAGCCCTGACAGATTCGGGGAGCTGTTTTTT. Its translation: CASSPDRFGELFF.

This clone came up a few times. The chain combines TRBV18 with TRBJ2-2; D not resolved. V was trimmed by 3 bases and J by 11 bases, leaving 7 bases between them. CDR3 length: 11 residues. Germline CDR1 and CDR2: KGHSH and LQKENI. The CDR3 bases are TGTGCCAGCTCACCCAAACCAGAGCTGTTTTTT. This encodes CASSPKPELFF. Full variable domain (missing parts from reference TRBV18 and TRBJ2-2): NAGVMQNPRHLVRRRGQEARLRCSPMKGHSHVYWYRQLPEEGLKFMVYLQKENIIDESGMPKERFSAEFPKEGPSILRIQQVVRGDSAAYFCASSPKPELFFGEGSRLTVL.

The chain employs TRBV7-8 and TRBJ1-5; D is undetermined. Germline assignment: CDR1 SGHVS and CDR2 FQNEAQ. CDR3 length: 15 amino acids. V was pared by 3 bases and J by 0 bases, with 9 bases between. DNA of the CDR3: TGTGCCAGCAGCTTGACCCCTTATAGCAATCAGCCCCAGCATTTT. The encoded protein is CASSLTPYSNQPQHF.

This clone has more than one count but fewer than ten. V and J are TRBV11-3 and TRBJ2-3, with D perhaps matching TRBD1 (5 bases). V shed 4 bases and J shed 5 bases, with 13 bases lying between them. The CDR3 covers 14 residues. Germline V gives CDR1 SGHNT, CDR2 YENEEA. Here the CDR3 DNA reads TGTGCCAGCAGCTCAAGACAGCGCGGAGATACGCAGTATTTT. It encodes CASSSRQRGDTQYF.

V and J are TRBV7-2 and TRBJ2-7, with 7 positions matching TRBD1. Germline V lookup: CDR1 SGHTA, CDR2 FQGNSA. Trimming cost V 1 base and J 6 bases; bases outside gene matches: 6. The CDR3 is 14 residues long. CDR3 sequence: CASSLGVTGAEQYV. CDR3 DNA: TGTGCCAGCAGCTTAGGGGTTACAGGGGCCGAGCAGTACGTC.

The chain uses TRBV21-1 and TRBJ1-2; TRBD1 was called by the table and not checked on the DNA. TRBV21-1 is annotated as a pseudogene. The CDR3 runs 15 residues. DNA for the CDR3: TGTGCCAGCAGCAGCCCCGGACAGGGGAACGATGGCTACACCTTC. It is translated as CASSSPGQGNDGYTF.

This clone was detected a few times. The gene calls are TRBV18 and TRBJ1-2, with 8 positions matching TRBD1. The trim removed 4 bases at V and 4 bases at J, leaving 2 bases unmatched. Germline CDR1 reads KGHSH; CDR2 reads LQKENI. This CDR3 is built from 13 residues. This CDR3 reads CASSRDRSYGYTF. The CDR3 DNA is TGTGCCAGCTCACGGGACAGGTCCTATGGCTACACCTTC.

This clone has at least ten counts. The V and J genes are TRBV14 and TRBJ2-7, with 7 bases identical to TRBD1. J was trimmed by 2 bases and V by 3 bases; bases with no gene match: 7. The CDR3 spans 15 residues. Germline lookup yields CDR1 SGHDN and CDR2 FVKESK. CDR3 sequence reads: CASSHVAGQAYEQYF. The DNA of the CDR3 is TGTGCCAGCAGCCATGTGGCCGGACAGGCCTACGAGCAGTACTTC. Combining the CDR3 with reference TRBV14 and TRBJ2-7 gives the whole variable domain EAGVTQFPSHSVIEKGQTVTLRCDPISGHDNLYWYRRVMGKEIKFLLHFVKESKQDESGMPNNRFLAERTGGTYSTLKVQPAELEDSGVYFCASSHVAGQAYEQYFGPGTRLTVT.